The 10 T cell receptor beta chains below come from one sample, sequenced in a study of T cells in localized non-small cell lung cancer. The data were produced by immunoSEQ multiplex PCR, yet TCRdb's version contains in-frame clones alone and is incomplete. Among some 25,000 clones listed, around 88% were seen once. Sequenced material: peripheral blood mononuclear cells, taken before any cancer treatment. These receptors originate from a woman aged 35 to 69 with stage III lung adenocarcinoma.

V usage is TRBV21-1 and J usage is TRBJ1-2; whether TRBD1, the table's D call, matches the DNA was not checked. TRBV21-1 is listed as a pseudogene. The length of the CDR3 is 17 residues. The CDR3 loop is CASSKVPQGQANYGYTF. In DNA form, the CDR3 reads TGTGCCAGCAGCAAAGTACCACAGGGGCAGGCTAACTATGGCTACACCTTC.

In regard to this clone: The DNA is omitted, as the CDR3 cannot be located on it reliably, and the CDR3 follows TCRdb's listing. The gene calls are TRBV21-1 and TRBJ2-7; the table's D call, TRBD2, was not checked against the DNA. TRBV21-1 is an annotated pseudogene. The CDR3 adds up to 15 amino acids, both ends counted. Here the CDR3 reads CASRSVAGGIYEQYF.

The CDR3 DNA sequence: TGTGCCAGCAGCGCCGGGACTAGTATTTTCTACGAGCAGTACTTC. Translation gives CASSAGTSIFYEQYF. This chain connects TRBV27 to TRBJ2-7; 8 bases map to TRBD2. This CDR3 region has 15 residues. V lost 6 bases, J lost 3 bases, and 10 bases stayed unmatched. Germline V gives CDR1 MNHEY, CDR2 SMNVEV (reference sequence).

As to this clone: The junction shows a germline mismatch at one end, possibly a read error. The chain joins TRBV5-8 to TRBJ1-1; possible D gene TRBD1, 6 bases. This CDR3 comprises 13 residues. Germline lookup yields CDR1 SGHTS and CDR2 YDEGEE. The CDR3 loop reads CASTLGAGAEAFF. The CDR3 nucleotides read TGTGCCAGCACCTTGGGGGCTGGGGCTGAAGCTTTCTTT.

The DNA for the CDR3 is TGTGCCAGCAGTGAAGGGATAGCCAAAAACATTCAGTACTTC. Amino acids: CASSEGIAKNIQYF. The chain joins TRBV2 to TRBJ2-4; D is unclear. Trimming took off 1 base at V and 0 bases at J, with 4 bases between the two ends. CDR3 length: 14 residues. The germline V gene has CDR1 SNHLY and CDR2 FYNNEI.

V and J are TRBV29-1 and TRBJ2-1; D gene uncertain. CDR1 SQVTM and CDR2 ANQGSEA come from the germline V gene. Trimming left V 6 bases short and J 0 bases short, with 21 bases between. The length of the CDR3 is 17 residues. The CDR3 reads CSVLRDTTYSSYNEQFF. The CDR3 coding sequence is TGCAGCGTCCTACGTGACACAACATATAGCTCCTACAATGAGCAGTTCTTC.

This clone occurred once. The chain carries TRBV10-3 and TRBJ1-1, with 9 bases identical to TRBD1. CDR1 ENHRY and CDR2 SYGVKD come from the germline V gene. The CDR3 extends over 14 amino acids. The V segment lost 5 bases and the J segment 1 base; nucleotides outside the gene matches: 2. This CDR3 is CAISLTGGNTEAFF. The CDR3 DNA follows: TGTGCCATCAGTCTGACAGGGGGGAACACTGAAGCTTTCTTT.

The table lists this clone with a count of one. The rearrangement links TRBV23-1 to TRBJ1-1, with a possible D match to TRBD1 (5 bases). TRBV23-1 is given ORF status, its function remaining uncertain. V shed 3 bases and J shed 1 base, with 21 bases lying between them. CDR3 size: 18 residues. CDR3 sequence: CASSHKGQGADRNTEAFF. In nucleotides, the CDR3 is TGCGCCAGCAGTCATAAGGGGCAAGGGGCGGACCGGAACACTGAAGCTTTCTTT.

The rearrangement links TRBV4-1 to TRBJ2-7, with TRBD2 matching over 8 bases. V shed 3 bases and J 5 bases; nucleotides not matched to a gene: 12. CDR1 and CDR2 (germline): MGHRA, YSYEKL. The CDR3 runs 16 residues. Here the CDR3 DNA reads TGCGCCAGCAGCCAGGGTGCGGGGCGGGAGGAAGACGAGCAGTACTTC. It yields the protein CASSQGAGREEDEQYF.

The CDR3 DNA sequence: TGTGCCAGCAGCCATACAGGGTTCACCTACGAGCAGTACTTC. Protein sequence: CASSHTGFTYEQYF. The V gene is TRBV7-9, the J gene TRBJ2-7; a possible D gene is TRBD1 (6 bases). Trimming left V 5 bases short and J 2 bases short, with 13 bases between. Germline values: CDR1 SEHNR, CDR2 FQNEAQ (reference sequence). The CDR3 is 14 amino acids.